What follows are 18 T cell receptor beta chains derived from one specimen sequenced in a study of regulatory T cells in long-lasting Graves disease. CDR3 regions were amplified by Arm-PCR using iRepertoire HTBI primers to build TCR beta libraries. One entry per CDR3 protein, called by TCRdb with MiXCR from the multiplex PCR reads. The sample lists about 220,000 distinct CDR3 sequences, around 20% seen once, with around 11% in the top ten. As for time point: newly diagnosed GD, antithyroid drugs for less than 3 months. PBMC-extracted RNA yielded the TCR library. The same specimen was also included in a second study, on T cells in Graves' hyperthyroidism and ophthalmopathy.

The starting material was peripheral blood mononuclear cells (PBMCs), obtained at new diagnosis, from a patient treated with antithyroid drugs. These receptors were obtained from a woman aged 25 to 39 with Graves disease.

The sample holds many counts of this clonotype. This sequence joins TRBV12-3 or TRBV12-4 and TRBJ1-2, with a tentative D call TRBD1 (6 bases). V lost 6 bases to trimming and J lost 8 bases, with 19 bases between them. This CDR3 spans 14 amino acids. CDR3 protein: CASSDGTSKRGYTF. The CDR3 DNA is TGTGCCAGCAGCGACGGGACAAGCAAAAGGGGCTACACCTTC.

This clonotype occurred many times. The chain employs TRBV28 and TRBJ2-3; 8 bases map to TRBD2. This CDR3 contains 14 residues. Trimming took 6 bases from V and 1 from J; bases not matched to a gene: 3. Germline V gene sequence: CDR1 MDHEN, CDR2 SYDVKM. CDR3 nucleotide sequence: TGTGCCAGCAGCCGGGGGGGAGGCACAGATACGCAGTATTTT. Translating it yields CASSRGGGTDTQYF.

In this sample, this clonotype turned up many times. This sequence joins TRBV2 and TRBJ2-1; TRBD2 is a possible D gene (6 bases). V was clipped by 5 bases and J by 6 bases, with 14 bases between them. CDR3 length: 14 residues. The germline CDR1 and CDR2 sequences are SNHLY and FYNNEI. The CDR3 here is CASSRDFLGNEQFF. In nucleotides, the CDR3 is TGTGCCAGCAGTCGGGACTTCCTAGGCAATGAGCAGTTCTTC.

With regard to this clonotype: Given a far larger clone just one base away, this is likely a sequencing read error. For the CDR3, the DNA is TGTGCCAGCAGGGACACCTTCATTGAAGCTCTCTTT. Amino acid sequence: CASRDTFIEALF. V usage is TRBV11-2 and J usage is TRBJ2-3, with D maybe TRBD1 (5 bases). Germline V gene sequence: CDR1 SGHAT, CDR2 FQNNGV. The CDR3 sequence is 12 residues long.

This clonotype was observed a few times. The CDR3 loop reads CASSSGQGSAYEQYF. CDR3 sequence (DNA): TGTGCCAGCAGTTCCGGACAGGGTAGCGCCTACGAGCAGTACTTC. This chain joins TRBV5-5 and TRBJ2-7; 8 bases are shared with TRBD1. The CDR3 totals 15 residues. The germline CDR1 and CDR2 sequences are SGHKS and YYEKEE (reference sequence). J lost 2 bases, V lost 5 bases, and 9 bases had no gene match. Drawing the rest from reference TRBV5-5 and TRBJ2-7, the complete variable domain is DAGVTQSPTHLIKTRGQQVTLRCSPISGHKSVSWYQQVLGQGPQFIFQYYEKEERGRGNFPDRFSARQFPNYSSELNVNALLLGDSALYLCASSSGQGSAYEQYFGPGTRLTVT.

This clonotype was recorded a few times. The rearrangement uses TRBV19 and TRBJ2-6, with D maybe TRBD1 (6 bases). This CDR3 spans 18 amino acids. V gave up 3 bases and J gave up 4 bases, with 19 bases separating them. The germline V gene encodes CDR1 LNHDA and CDR2 SQIVND (reference sequence). CDR3 in amino acids: CASSIPPGQYKGANVLTF. The CDR3 region has the DNA TGTGCCAGTAGTATTCCCCCAGGACAGTACAAAGGGGCCAACGTCCTGACTTTC. Supplemented by reference TRBV19 and TRBJ2-6, the full variable domain reads DGGITQSPKYLFRKEGQNVTLSCEQNLNHDAMYWYRQDPGQGLRLIYYSQIVNDFQKGDIAEGYSVSREKKESFPLTVTSAQKNPTAFYLCASSIPPGQYKGANVLTFGAGSRLTVL.

The chain combines TRBV20-1 with TRBJ2-1; 14 bases are shared with TRBD2. Germline loops: CDR1 DFQATT, CDR2 SNEGSKA (reference sequence). J lost 6 bases, V lost 5 bases, and 3 bases had no gene match. CDR3 length: 14 amino acids. The CDR3 protein is CSAYGLAGGNEQFF. CDR3 coding DNA: TGCAGTGCTTACGGACTAGCGGGAGGCAATGAGCAGTTCTTC.

This clonotype was counted a few times. This chain connects TRBV20-1 to TRBJ2-7; D is undetermined. Germline V gene data show CDR1 as DFQATT and CDR2 as SNEGSKA (reference sequence). CDR3 size: 14 residues. V was clipped by 1 base and J by 2 bases, with 12 bases between them. The CDR3 nucleotides are TGCAGTGCTAGAGTTAAACAGCAGCCCTACGAGCAGTACTTC. It encodes CSARVKQQPYEQYF.

This clonotype was observed at least ten times. The rearrangement uses TRBV27 and TRBJ1-1; D is unclear. This CDR3 is 16 amino acids long. Germline V CDR1 and CDR2: MNHEY, SMNVEV (reference sequence). V gave up 2 bases and J gave up 2 bases, with 15 bases separating them. The CDR3 region has the DNA TGTGCCAGCAGTTTAATTAGGGCAGGACCAAACACTGAAGCTTTCTTT. Translating gives CASSLIRAGPNTEAFF.

This clonotype was found many times. The chain recombines TRBV28 with TRBJ2-3; 14 bases map to TRBD2. V was pared by 3 bases and J by 8 bases, with 7 bases of the junction left unmatched. The CDR3 is 16 amino acids. Per germline, CDR1 MDHEN and CDR2 SYDVKM. For the CDR3, the DNA is TGTGCCAGCAGTTTTTGGGGACTAGCGGGGGAGACTACGCAGTATTTT. It translates to CASSFWGLAGETTQYF. Based on the CDR3 plus reference TRBV28 and TRBJ2-3, the full variable domain is DVKVTQSSRYLVKRTGEKVFLECVQDMDHENMFWYRQDPGLGLRLIYFSYDVKMKEKGDIPEGYSVSREKKERFSLILESASTNQTSMYLCASSFWGLAGETTQYFGPGTRLTVL.

This clonotype was recorded a few times. This chain uses TRBV27 with TRBJ2-2; TRBD2 aligns across 9 bases. The ends lost 6 bases at V and 4 bases at J; junction bases unmatched: 12. CDR3 length: 17 amino acids. From germline, CDR1 is MNHEY and CDR2 SMNVEV (reference sequence). CDR3 nucleotides: TGTGCCAGCAGCAGCGGGAGGTTTGGTCCGAGCACCGGGGAGCTGTTTTTT. Its protein product is CASSSGRFGPSTGELFF.

The sample holds many counts of this clonotype. The gene calls are TRBV28 and TRBJ1-6; 8 nucleotides line up with TRBD1. Germline V lookup: CDR1 MDHEN, CDR2 SYDVKM. V trimming: 4 bases; J trimming: 7 bases; junction bases outside the gene matches: 6. The CDR3 sequence is 15 residues long. CDR3 bases: TGTGCCAGCAGTTCTCCGGGACAGGAGAATTCACCCCTCCACTTT. This codes for CASSSPGQENSPLHF.

Remarks on this clonotype: One end of the junction does not line up with germline, which may come from a read error. This chain uses TRBV12-3 or TRBV12-4 with TRBJ2-7; TRBD2 matches 7 bases. The CDR3 has 15 residues. In DNA form, the CDR3 reads TGTGTCAGCAGTGACCGGCTAGCGGTATCCTACGAGCAGTATTTC. Its translation is CVSSDRLAVSYEQYF.

This clonotype appeared many times. The chain uses TRBV20-1 and TRBJ2-3, with D tentatively TRBD1 or TRBD2 (5 bases each). V shed 0 bases and J shed 3 bases, with 7 bases lying between them. CDR1 and CDR2 (germline): DFQATT, SNEGSKA (reference sequence). This CDR3 has 13 residues. The CDR3 nucleotides are TGCAGTGCTAGAGAGGGGGTGACAGATACGCAGTATTTT. Protein: CSAREGVTDTQYF.

This clonotype was counted at least ten times. The V gene is TRBV2, the J gene TRBJ1-6; 11 bases are a match to TRBD1. CDR1 is SNHLY and CDR2 is FYNNEI in the germline V gene. The V and J ends lost 2 bases and 7 bases, in that order; junction bases with no gene match: 4. The CDR3 is 16 residues long. CDR3 bases: TGTGCCAGCAGTGAATCGAGGACAGGGGGCAATTCACCCCTCCACTTT. Amino acid sequence: CASSESRTGGNSPLHF.

V usage is TRBV28 and J usage is TRBJ1-1; 11 bases are shared with TRBD1. The CDR3 runs to 16 residues. Trimming removed 3 bases from V and 5 bases from J; junction bases left unmatched: 8. Germline V CDR1 and CDR2: MDHEN, SYDVKM. CDR3 sequence: CASSFPDRGLDTEAFF. In DNA form, the CDR3 reads TGTGCCAGCAGTTTCCCGGACAGGGGGCTGGATACTGAAGCTTTCTTT. Combining the CDR3 with reference TRBV28 and TRBJ1-1 gives the whole variable domain DVKVTQSSRYLVKRTGEKVFLECVQDMDHENMFWYRQDPGLGLRLIYFSYDVKMKEKGDIPEGYSVSREKKERFSLILESASTNQTSMYLCASSFPDRGLDTEAFFGQGTRLTVV.

This clonotype was observed many times. The CDR3 DNA is TGTGCCAGCAGTTACTCCGGGACTCGAAGTTTCTACGAGCAGTACTTC. This gives the protein CASSYSGTRSFYEQYF. V is TRBV12-3 or TRBV12-4 and J is TRBJ2-7; maybe TRBD2 (6 bases). V dropped 4 bases and J dropped 3 bases, with 19 bases sitting between them. The CDR3 totals 16 residues.

This clonotype was found many times. The chain carries TRBV14 and TRBJ1-1; D ambiguous. This CDR3 has 18 residues. Deletions cut 0 bases from V and 1 base from J, with 18 bases between. Germline-derived CDR1 and CDR2 are SGHDN and FVKESK. CDR3 residues: CASSQDRGGWVGNTEAFF. CDR3 bases: TGTGCCAGCAGCCAAGATCGGGGAGGATGGGTTGGGAACACTGAAGCTTTCTTT. Using reference TRBV14 and TRBJ1-1 for the parts outside the CDR3, the full variable domain is EAGVTQFPSHSVIEKGQTVTLRCDPISGHDNLYWYRRVMGKEIKFLLHFVKESKQDESGMPNNRFLAERTGGTYSTLKVQPAELEDSGVYFCASSQDRGGWVGNTEAFFGQGTRLTVV.